These 20 T cell receptor beta chains came from one sample sequenced in a study of post-analysis software for immune sequencing data. Findings and limits, study-wide: Compared with controls, patients had more of five TRBV segments, including TRBV5-6, TRBV5-1 and TRBV20-1.

Carried by the TCR beta cDNA libraries were unique molecular identifiers. TCRdb processed the PCR reads anew with MiXCR; each CDR3 protein has one entry. Here the sample spans roughly 540,000 distinct CDR3 sequences, 30% to 40% being singletons. Their antigen targets remain unknown. Sequenced: blood. Receptors were obtained from a girl aged 2-17 years with multiple sclerosis.

The rearrangement uses TRBV20-1 and TRBJ1-4; possible D gene TRBD1, 5 bases. Germline V gene data show CDR1 as DFQATT and CDR2 as SNEGSKA (reference sequence). The CDR3 is made up of 13 amino acids. V was shortened by 2 bases and J by 7 bases, with 11 bases between the two germline ends. CDR3 nucleotide sequence: TGCAGTGCTAGATTAAGGGGAAGTGAAAAACTGTTTTTT. This translates into CSARLRGSEKLFF.

As for this clonotype: A much larger clone lies a single base off, so this may be a read error. The V call is TRBV4-2, the J call TRBJ2-7; D ambiguous. This CDR3 has 13 residues. The germline CDR1 and CDR2 sequences are LGHNA and YNFKEQ. CDR3: CASSQEGNYEQHF. As DNA, the CDR3 is TGTGCCAGCAGCCAAGAAGGGAACTACGAGCAGCACTTC.

This clonotype was observed a handful of times. The chain carries TRBV7-8 and TRBJ2-1, with no clear D. The germline CDR1 and CDR2 sequences are SGHVS and FQNEAQ. The CDR3 is made up of 12 amino acids. The V and J ends lost 1 base and 8 bases respectively, with 6 bases between them. For the CDR3, the DNA is TGTGCCAGCAGCTTAGAATTAGATGAGCAGTTCTTC. Its translation: CASSLELDEQFF. The whole variable domain, remainder taken from reference TRBV7-8 and TRBJ2-1, is GAGVSQSPRYKVAKRGQDVALRCDPISGHVSLFWYQQALGQGPEFLTYFQNEAQLDKSGLPSDRFFAERPEGSVSTLKIQRTQQEDSAVYLCASSLELDEQFFGPGTRLTVL.

V and J are TRBV14 and TRBJ2-7; 7 positions match TRBD2. Looked up from germline, CDR1 is SGHDN and CDR2 is FVKESK. V was pared by 3 bases and J by 3 bases, with 2 bases of the junction left unmatched. CDR3 size: 13 residues. The CDR3 loop reads CASSHGLVYEQYF. CDR3 nucleotide sequence: TGTGCCAGCAGCCATGGACTAGTCTACGAGCAGTACTTC.

A note on this clonotype: A junction end diverges from the germline sequence, so it may reflect a read error. The V gene is TRBV6-5, the J gene TRBJ1-1; D gene ambiguous. Per germline, CDR1 MNHEY and CDR2 SVGAGI. The CDR3 runs 13 residues. The CDR3: CANSPRLNTEAFF. In DNA, the CDR3 is TGTGCCAACAGTCCCCGCTTGAACACTGAAGCTTTCTTT.

This chain uses TRBV28 with TRBJ1-2; TRBD1 aligns across 10 bases. Germline lookup yields CDR1 MDHEN and CDR2 SYDVKM. The CDR3 totals 14 residues. V lost 5 bases and J lost 6; bases outside the gene matches: 6. This CDR3 is CASSSSGTGDGYTF. The CDR3 DNA follows: TGTGCCAGCAGTAGCTCCGGGACAGGGGATGGCTACACCTTC.

The chain recombines TRBV29-1 with TRBJ2-3; D remains ambiguous. Germline V gene sequence: CDR1 SQVTM, CDR2 ANQGSEA. The V gene lost 4 bases and the J gene lost 5 bases, with 7 bases spanning the gap. This CDR3 has 11 amino acids. CDR3 protein: CSVAWGDTQYF. In nucleotides, the CDR3 is TGCAGCGTTGCTTGGGGAGATACGCAGTATTTT.

The chain couples TRBV20-1 to TRBJ1-4; maybe TRBD1 (5 bases). This CDR3 is 13 amino acids long. Per the germline V gene, CDR1 is DFQATT and CDR2 is SNEGSKA (reference sequence). V lost 6 bases and J 4 bases, leaving 12 bases between the germline ends. For the CDR3, the DNA is TGCAGTGCCAGGGACGGATATAATGAAAAACTGTTTTTT. Residues: CSARDGYNEKLFF.

CDR3 coding DNA: TGTGCCAGCAGCCCGGACGGGACAGGGGAATACGAGCAGTACTTC. Encoded protein: CASSPDGTGEYEQYF. V gene TRBV5-8 combines with J gene TRBJ2-7, with 10 bases matching TRBD1. The CDR3 runs 15 residues. The V and J ends lost 4 bases and 4 bases, in that order; junction bases with no gene match: 8. Germline V lookup: CDR1 SGHTS, CDR2 YDEGEE.

The chain combines TRBV4-1 with TRBJ1-5; TRBD1 is a possible D gene (5 bases). The CDR3 length is 15 residues. Trimming stripped 0 bases from V and 3 bases from J, with 9 bases between. Germline CDR1 MGHRA, CDR2 YSYEKL. The CDR3 region is CASSQEAGFNQPQHF. The CDR3 DNA sequence: TGCGCCAGCAGCCAAGAAGCAGGGTTCAATCAGCCCCAGCATTTT.

The chain links TRBV29-1 to TRBJ2-1, with 8 bases identical to TRBD1. The ends lost 7 bases at V and 4 bases at J; junction bases unmatched: 3. The CDR3 totals 12 residues. The V gene's germline CDR1 is SQVTM and CDR2 ANQGSEA. The CDR3 loop reads CSGGQGYNEQFF. CDR3 nucleotides: TGCAGCGGAGGACAGGGTTACAATGAGCAGTTCTTC.

As regards this clonotype: One end of the junction does not line up with germline, which may come from a read error. The CDR3 coding sequence is TGTGCCAGCAGTCACTCGAACGGGGGGCGATCCAATGAGCAGTTCTTC. Its translation: CASSHSNGGRSNEQFF. The chain is built from TRBV6-5 and TRBJ2-1, with D possibly matching TRBD2 (7 bases). This CDR3 has 16 amino acids. The germline V gene encodes CDR1 MNHEY and CDR2 SVGAGI.

This clonotype occurred a few times. The V and J genes are TRBV5-5 and TRBJ2-5; D is uncertain. Germline values: CDR1 SGHKS, CDR2 YYEKEE (reference sequence). There are 14 residues in the CDR3. V dropped 5 bases and J dropped 4 bases, with 15 bases sitting between them. The CDR3 DNA is TGTGCCAGCAGACTTGGCCTTCGATCAGAGACCCAGTACTTC. This codes for CASRLGLRSETQYF.

The chain combines TRBV12-3 or TRBV12-4 with TRBJ2-5, with TRBD2 matching over 9 bases. The V segment lost 1 base and the J segment 2 bases; nucleotides outside the gene matches: 8. The CDR3 has 17 amino acids. The CDR3: CASSLGVSGSLQETQYF. The CDR3 region has the DNA TGTGCCAGCAGTTTAGGGGTTAGCGGGAGTCTTCAAGAGACCCAGTACTTC.

In its sample, this clonotype was seen many times. The J gene is TRBJ1-2, the V gene TRBV29-1; D gene ambiguous. V lost 7 bases and J lost 4, with 16 bases in between. There are 13 residues in the CDR3. CDR1 is SQVTM, CDR2 ANQGSEA, per germline. CDR3 DNA sequence: TGCAGCGCATATCCGACTGAAATCTATGGCTACACCTTC. It codes for CSAYPTEIYGYTF. Full variable domain (rest looked up from reference TRBV29-1 and TRBJ1-2): SAVISQKPSRDICQRGTSLTIQCQVDSQVTMMFWYRQQPGQSLTLIATANQGSEATYESGFVIDKFPISRPNLTFSTLTVSNMSPEDSSIYLCSAYPTEIYGYTFGSGTRLTVV.

For this clonotype: Germline is not matched at one junction end, which may reflect a read error. CDR3 region: CTSGGQGQETQYF. CDR3 DNA: TGTACCAGTGGTGGACAGGGACAAGAGACCCAGTACTTC. V and J are TRBV19 and TRBJ2-7; 8 bases fit TRBD1. Gene TRBJ2-5 matches the end of the DNA better, so the J call may be wrong. Germline values: CDR1 LNHDA, CDR2 SQIVND (reference sequence). CDR3 length equals 13 residues.

This chain links TRBV15 with TRBJ2-1, with TRBD1 matching over 9 bases. The J segment lost 5 bases and the V segment lost 5 bases, leaving 10 bases of the junction unmatched. Per germline, CDR1 LNHNV and CDR2 YYDKDF (reference sequence). CDR3 length: 16 amino acids. The CDR3 sequence: CATSYSGTGLDNEQFF. The CDR3 DNA follows: TGTGCCACCAGCTATTCCGGGACAGGGCTAGACAATGAGCAGTTCTTC.

The chain couples TRBV20-1 to TRBJ2-1; 7 nucleotides line up with TRBD1. The CDR3 length is 16 residues. The J segment lost 4 bases and the V segment lost 3 bases, leaving 12 bases of the junction unmatched. CDR1 and CDR2 from the germline V gene are DFQATT and SNEGSKA (reference sequence). The CDR3 nucleotides read TGCAGTGCTAGCCAGGACAGGCCGACTACTTACAATGAGCAGTTCTTC. It codes for CSASQDRPTTYNEQFF.

The CDR3 sequence: CASSVAVRKETQYF. The DNA for the CDR3 is TGTGCCAGCAGCGTAGCCGTCAGGAAGGAGACCCAGTACTTC. The chain links TRBV9 to TRBJ2-5; D is uncertain. Germline CDR1 reads SGDLS; CDR2 reads YYNGEE. Trimming removed 0 bases from V and 5 bases from J, with 11 bases in between. This CDR3 contains 14 residues.

The V and J genes are TRBV16 and TRBJ2-1; TRBD2 aligns across 7 bases. The V gene end was trimmed by 4 bases and the J gene end by 6 bases; junction bases not matched to a gene: 6. CDR1 is KGHSY and CDR2 is FQNENV in the germline V gene. This CDR3 contains 14 residues. In DNA form, the CDR3 reads TGTGCCAGCAGCCTCTGGACTAGTGGCAATGAGCAGTTCTTC. Residues: CASSLWTSGNEQFF.